Below are 9 T cell receptor beta chains sequenced from a single sample in a study of spatial heterogeneity in lung cancer. Time point indicated: sample taken at primary tumor resection. The sequenced material consisted of unsorted whole RNA from tumor, nontumor lung or frozen PBMC. Via MiXCR, TCRdb re-called the 5' RACE reads, giving one row per CDR3 protein. The repertoire consists of 20,000 to 30,000 distinct CDR3 sequences, with 9.5% to 15% occurring once and the leading ten covering under 30%. The source was PBMCs, collected at surgery. Receptors were obtained from a female donor with early-stage non-small cell lung cancer.

This clonotype was detected ten times or more. The chain has TRBV20-1 and TRBJ2-3; D is uncertain. This CDR3 is 13 amino acids long. Trimming removed 8 bases from V and 0 bases from J, with 12 bases in between. The germline gives CDR1 DFQATT, CDR2 SNEGSKA (reference sequence). The CDR3 nucleotides are TGCAGTCCCTCGCGCCTTAGCACAGATACGCAGTATTTT. Translation gives CSPSRLSTDTQYF.

This clonotype was seen only a few times. The rearrangement links TRBV4-3 to TRBJ2-5, with D unresolved. Germline lookup yields CDR1 LGHNA and CDR2 YSLEER. The CDR3 length is 12 residues. The ends were cut back, 3 bases at V and 4 bases at J, with 6 bases in the middle. The CDR3 is CASSHLGETQYF. The CDR3 nucleotides read TGCGCCAGCAGCCATTTAGGAGAGACCCAGTACTTC.

This clonotype was counted at least ten times. The chain joins TRBV6-5 to TRBJ1-2; D remains ambiguous. This CDR3 has 14 amino acids. V was clipped by 6 bases and J by 1 base, with 12 bases between them. Germline V CDR1 and CDR2: MNHEY, SVGAGI. CDR3 region: CASRGSGFNYGYTF. The CDR3 bases are TGTGCCAGCAGGGGTTCCGGGTTTAACTATGGCTACACCTTC.

This clonotype was seen only a few times. The rearrangement joins TRBV4-3 to TRBJ2-1; unclear D gene. Trimming removed 0 bases at V and 9 bases at J, with 9 bases between. CDR1 is LGHNA, CDR2 YSLEER, per germline. There are 13 residues in the CDR3. The CDR3 loop reads CASSQDRMGEQFF. The CDR3 region has the DNA TGCGCCAGCAGCCAAGACCGAATGGGTGAGCAGTTCTTC.

This clonotype was seen many times. Here the CDR3 DNA reads TGTGCCAGCAGCTGGCCGGGACTAGCGGGGAAAGTACGCGGAGATACGCAGTATTTT. As protein: CASSWPGLAGKVRGDTQYF. V and J are TRBV7-2 and TRBJ2-3; 13 nucleotides match TRBD2. Germline loops: CDR1 SGHTA, CDR2 FQGNSA. J lost 5 bases, V lost 4 bases, and 15 bases had no gene match. The CDR3 has 19 amino acids.

There are many counts of this clonotype. The chain is built from TRBV6-1 and TRBJ1-2; D not certain. This CDR3 contains 15 residues. V was trimmed by 1 base and J by 4 bases, leaving 13 bases between them. Per the germline V gene, CDR1 is MNHNS and CDR2 is SASEGT. The CDR3 region has the DNA TGTGCCAGCAGTGAAGTCCTTGGTGGACCCTATGGCTACACCTTC. It yields the protein CASSEVLGGPYGYTF.

This clonotype was observed at least ten times. The chain employs TRBV20-1 and TRBJ2-3; TRBD2 is a possible D gene (7 bases). This CDR3 has 13 residues. CDR1 is DFQATT and CDR2 is SNEGSKA in the germline V gene (reference sequence). The V end was cut by 7 bases, the J end by 5 bases, with 16 bases between. CDR3: CSGWRGGLDTQYF. The CDR3, as DNA: TGCAGTGGATGGAGGGGGGGCCTAGATACGCAGTATTTT.

This clonotype was detected ten times or more. V usage is TRBV6-6 and J usage is TRBJ2-1; no definite D call. The germline V gene has CDR1 MNHNY and CDR2 SVGAGI (reference sequence). The CDR3 length is 13 residues. The V end lost 8 bases, the J end lost 2 bases, and 10 bases lay between the germline ends. The CDR3, as DNA: TGTGCCAGCCGGAGCGCCACCTACAATGAGCAGTTCTTC. This sequence encodes CASRSATYNEQFF.

This clonotype came up many times. V is TRBV20-1 and J is TRBJ1-6; D is undetermined. The germline CDR1 and CDR2 sequences are DFQATT and SNEGSKA (reference sequence). This CDR3 region has 17 residues. Trimming shortened V by 4 bases and J by 1 base, and 17 bases separated the two germline ends. The CDR3 loop reads CSATQGILGSYNSPLHF. Here the CDR3 DNA reads TGCAGTGCTACCCAAGGCATCCTGGGGTCCTATAATTCACCCCTCCACTTT.